These 8 T cell receptor beta chains came from one sample sequenced in a study of blood T cell repertoires in COVID-19. Produced via immunoSEQ multiplex PCR; TCRdb's table is partial and in-frame only. The repertoire holds 70,000 to 95,000 clones, with around 80% as singletons. The sample taken for sequencing was peripheral blood. All receptors come from a human donor in a cohort sampled during active COVID-19.

This clone has a handful of counts. The chain recombines TRBV4-2 with TRBJ1-5, with D hard to call. V was pared by 0 bases and J by 0 bases, with 6 bases between. The germline V gene encodes CDR1 LGHNA and CDR2 YNFKEQ. This CDR3 spans 15 amino acids. The CDR3 DNA reads as TGTGCCAGCAGCCAAGAGGCGGATAGCAATCAGCCCCAGCATTTT. It codes for CASSQEADSNQPQHF.

V and J are TRBV12-3 or TRBV12-4 and TRBJ2-1; the match to TRBD2 covers 7 bases. The CDR3 has 13 amino acids. The trim removed 7 bases at V and 5 bases at J, leaving 5 bases unmatched. CDR3 loop: CASTWGRDNEQFF. The DNA of the CDR3 is TGTGCCAGCACATGGGGGAGGGACAATGAGCAGTTCTTC.

V gene TRBV28 combines with J gene TRBJ2-7; the D gene is possibly TRBD2 (6 bases). Trimming removed 6 bases at V and 0 bases at J, with 15 bases between. This CDR3 contains 15 residues. Germline lookup yields CDR1 MDHEN and CDR2 SYDVKM. The CDR3 loop is CASSRRGRISYEQYF. CDR3 DNA sequence: TGTGCCAGCAGCCGGAGGGGCCGAATCTCCTACGAGCAGTACTTC. Looking up the rest from reference TRBV28 and TRBJ2-7 gives the full variable domain: DVKVTQSSRYLVKRTGEKVFLECVQDMDHENMFWYRQDPGLGLRLIYFSYDVKMKEKGDIPEGYSVSREKKERFSLILESASTNQTSMYLCASSRRGRISYEQYFGPGTRLTVT.

This sequence joins TRBV6-5 and TRBJ2-7; no reliable D call. This CDR3 has 13 amino acids. Per the germline V gene, CDR1 is MNHEY and CDR2 is SVGAGI. Deletions cut 4 bases from V and 1 base from J, with 8 bases between. The CDR3 loop reads CASSFGGSYEQYF. The CDR3 DNA reads TGTGCCAGCAGTTTCGGCGGTTCCTACGAGCAGTACTTC.

The chain links TRBV5-1 to TRBJ1-1; 7 nucleotides agree with TRBD1. Germline CDR1 and CDR2: SGHRS and YFSETQ. J was trimmed by 5 bases and V by 4 bases; bases with no gene match: 14. The CDR3 spans 16 residues. As DNA, the CDR3 is TGCGCCAGCAGCCACCGGGACAGAGTAGGACGGACTGAAGCTTTCTTT. It yields the protein CASSHRDRVGRTEAFF.

This chain uses TRBV19 with TRBJ2-7, with 10 bases matching TRBD1. The CDR3 runs 17 residues. Trimming removed 1 base from V and 5 bases from J; junction bases left unmatched: 11. Germline V gene data show CDR1 as LNHDA and CDR2 as SQIVND (reference sequence). The CDR3 region has the DNA TGTGCCAGTAGTATAGCGATACGGACAGGGGGACGCCACGAGCAGTACTTC. Translated: CASSIAIRTGGRHEQYF.

The gene calls are TRBV5-1 and TRBJ2-3, with a possible D match to TRBD1 (6 bases). Trimming removed 4 bases at V and 0 bases at J, with 12 bases between. Germline-derived CDR1 and CDR2 are SGHRS and YFSETQ. This CDR3 spans 15 amino acids. The CDR3: CASSTDRPSTDTQYF. The CDR3, as DNA: TGCGCCAGCAGCACCGACAGGCCTAGCACAGATACGCAGTATTTT.

The J gene is TRBJ1-1, the V gene TRBV6-5, with TRBD1 matching 7 bases. Germline values: CDR1 MNHEY, CDR2 SVGAGI. Trimming at V came to 8 bases and at J to 11 bases, leaving 8 bases not matched to a gene. This CDR3 contains 11 residues. CDR3 bases: TGTGCCAGCGGCAGGGGGGTGGAGGCTTTCTTT. It yields the protein CASGRGVEAFF.